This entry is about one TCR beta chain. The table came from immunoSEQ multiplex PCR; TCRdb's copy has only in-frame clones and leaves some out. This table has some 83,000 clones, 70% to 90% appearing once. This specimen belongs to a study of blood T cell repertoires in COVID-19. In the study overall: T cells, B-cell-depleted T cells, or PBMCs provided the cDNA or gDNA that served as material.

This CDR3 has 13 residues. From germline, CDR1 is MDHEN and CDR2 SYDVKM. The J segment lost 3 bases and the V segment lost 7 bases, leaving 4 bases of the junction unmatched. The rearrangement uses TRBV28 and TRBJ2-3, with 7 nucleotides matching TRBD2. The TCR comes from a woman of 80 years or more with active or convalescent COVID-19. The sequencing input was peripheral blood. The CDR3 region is CASMVGGTDTQYF. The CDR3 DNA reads TGTGCCAGCATGGTCGGGGGGACAGATACGCAGTATTTT.